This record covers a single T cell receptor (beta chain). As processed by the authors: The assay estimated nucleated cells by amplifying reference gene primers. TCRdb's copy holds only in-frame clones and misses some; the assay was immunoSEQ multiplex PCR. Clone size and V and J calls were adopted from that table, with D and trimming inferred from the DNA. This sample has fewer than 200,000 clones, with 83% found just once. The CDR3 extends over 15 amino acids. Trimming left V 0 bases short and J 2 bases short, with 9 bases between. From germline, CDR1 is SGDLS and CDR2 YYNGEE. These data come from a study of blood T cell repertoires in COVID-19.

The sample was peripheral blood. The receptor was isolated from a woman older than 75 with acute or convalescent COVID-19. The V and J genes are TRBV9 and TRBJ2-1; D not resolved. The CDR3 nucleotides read TGTGCCAGCAGCGTAGGAGGATCTACCTACAATGAGCAGTTCTTC. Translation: CASSVGGSTYNEQFF.